One and the same sample provided the 16 T cell receptor beta chains below, sequenced in a study of CD8 T cells in ankylosing spondylitis. For these TCRs, the target antigens are not known. TCRdb processed the 5' RACE reads anew with MiXCR; each CDR3 protein has one entry. The sample yields 450,000 to 550,000 distinct CDR3 sequences, approximately 5.3% seen once. Broader study findings: Seemingly distinctive of ankylosing spondylitis blood was a TCR beta motif formed by eight highly homologous variants.

Sample: blood, either unsorted or a sorted T cell fraction (not recorded which). The receptor set was obtained from a male donor with ankylosing spondylitis.

This clonotype was seen more than once but under ten times. The rearrangement uses TRBV20-1 and TRBJ2-7; perhaps TRBD2 as D (6 bases). The germline V gene has CDR1 DFQATT and CDR2 SNEGSKA (reference sequence). Trimming pared 6 bases from V and 2 bases from J, leaving 20 bases between. CDR3 length equals 15 residues. CDR3 sequence (DNA): TGCAGTGCATCTCGTGGGGGGACTTCTGCCTACGAGCAGTACTTC. Its translation: CSASRGGTSAYEQYF.

The table lists this clonotype with many counts. V usage is TRBV7-9 and J usage is TRBJ1-1, with 7 bases lining up with TRBD1. V lost 5 bases and J lost 8; bases outside the gene matches: 8. From germline, CDR1 is SEHNR and CDR2 FQNEAQ (reference sequence). This CDR3 is 13 amino acids long. The CDR3 sequence: CASSPQGFREAFF. CDR3 in DNA: TGTGCCAGCAGCCCACAGGGGTTTAGGGAAGCTTTCTTT.

The rearrangement uses TRBV29-1 and TRBJ2-2; a weak D match, TRBD1 (6 bases). Germline CDR1 SQVTM, CDR2 ANQGSEA. The V gene lost 7 bases and the J gene lost 0 bases, with 12 bases spanning the gap. CDR3 length: 14 amino acids. The CDR3 nucleotides are TGCAGCGCGCGGACAGATCCGAACACCGGGGAGCTGTTTTTT. It specifies CSARTDPNTGELFF.

Ten or more counts support this clonotype. The gene calls are TRBV7-9 and TRBJ2-3; the D call may be TRBD1 or TRBD2 (5 bases each). Looked up from germline, CDR1 is SEHNR and CDR2 is FQNEAQ (reference sequence). The CDR3 sequence is 14 residues long. Trimming removed 4 bases from V and 6 bases from J, with 14 bases in between. CDR3 region: CASSSLRGRDTQYF. Written as DNA, the CDR3 is TGTGCCAGCAGCTCCCTGAGGGGTAGGGATACGCAGTATTTT.

This clonotype appeared a few times. This chain uses TRBV6-2 or TRBV6-3 with TRBJ1-2, with D maybe TRBD1 (6 bases). Germline-derived CDR1 and CDR2 are MNHEY and SVGEGT. The V end was cut by 8 bases, the J end by 3 bases, with 25 bases between. The CDR3 loop spans 17 amino acids. The CDR3: CASESSRGRGFHYGYTF. The CDR3 DNA is TGTGCCAGCGAATCAAGCCGGGGCAGGGGATTCCACTATGGCTACACCTTC.

The chain carries TRBV6-2 or TRBV6-3 and TRBJ2-7; 9 bases line up with TRBD1. V trimming: 6 bases; J trimming: 4 bases; junction bases outside the gene matches: 10. The CDR3 is made up of 15 amino acids. Germline lookup yields CDR1 MNHEY and CDR2 SVGEGT. The chain's CDR3 is CASRPSGQGRYEQYF. The CDR3 DNA reads TGTGCCAGCAGACCCAGCGGACAGGGGAGGTACGAGCAGTACTTC.

This clonotype has a count of ten or more. Here the CDR3 DNA reads TGTGCCAGCAGCTTAGTTGGCGGTGATAACACTGAAGCTTTCTTT. Translating gives CASSLVGGDNTEAFF. This chain uses TRBV7-8 with TRBJ1-1; no definite D call. Germline V gene lookup returns CDR1 SGHVS and CDR2 FQNEAQ. V was cut by 1 base and J by 2 bases, with 11 bases left in between. CDR3 size: 15 residues. The complete variable domain, with remaining parts taken from reference TRBV7-8 and TRBJ1-1, reads GAGVSQSPRYKVAKRGQDVALRCDPISGHVSLFWYQQALGQGPEFLTYFQNEAQLDKSGLPSDRFFAERPEGSVSTLKIQRTQQEDSAVYLCASSLVGGDNTEAFFGQGTRLTVV.

CDR3 loop: CASSLGYGGHDNEQFF. The CDR3 DNA reads TGCGCCAGCAGCCTAGGCTACGGGGGGCACGACAATGAGCAGTTCTTC. This sequence joins TRBV4-3 and TRBJ2-1; weak D call: TRBD2 (7 bases). CDR1 LGHNA and CDR2 YSLEER come from the germline V gene. The V end lost 4 bases, the J end lost 5 bases, and 18 bases lay between the germline ends. This CDR3 has 16 residues.

This clonotype was counted at least ten times. J is TRBJ1-2 and V is TRBV20-1; 8 bases agree with TRBD1. Germline V CDR1 and CDR2: DFQATT, SNEGSKA (reference sequence). Trimming removed 0 bases from V and 4 bases from J; junction bases left unmatched: 7. The CDR3 has 15 amino acids. The CDR3 loop is CSARDEGQGLYGYTF. As DNA, the CDR3 is TGCAGTGCTAGAGATGAAGGACAGGGCCTCTATGGCTACACCTTC.

The chain has TRBV6-6 and TRBJ2-7, with unresolved D. V shed 6 bases and J shed 3 bases, with 9 bases lying between them. Germline CDR1 reads MNHNY; CDR2 reads SVGAGI (reference sequence). The CDR3 has 12 residues. The CDR3 sequence: CASRNNRYEQYF. The CDR3 nucleotides are TGTGCCAGCAGAAACAACCGCTACGAGCAGTACTTC.

The table lists this clonotype with many counts. The chain employs TRBV24-1 and TRBJ2-5; D is perhaps TRBD1 (5 bases). Germline CDR1 is KGHDR and CDR2 is SFDVKD. This CDR3 comprises 12 residues. V dropped 5 bases and J dropped 4 bases, with 7 bases sitting between them. CDR3 coding DNA: TGTGCCACCAGTGGTCAGGGAGAGACCCAGTACTTC. This encodes CATSGQGETQYF.

This clonotype was counted a few times. This chain links TRBV7-9 with TRBJ1-1; tentative D call: TRBD1 (5 bases). V was shortened by 4 bases and J by 1 base, with 16 bases between the two germline ends. The CDR3 consists of 16 residues. Germline-derived CDR1 and CDR2 are SEHNR and FQNEAQ (reference sequence). The CDR3 spells CASSSHLRGPNTEAFF. The CDR3 DNA follows: TGTGCCAGCAGCTCCCATCTCCGGGGACCGAACACTGAAGCTTTCTTT.

This clonotype turned up a few times. The CDR3 DNA follows: TGTGCCAGCATCCCTCCTGGAGGCGCCTACGGGGGCTACACCTTC. This sequence encodes CASIPPGGAYGGYTF. The chain links TRBV28 to TRBJ1-2; no clear D. The CDR3 is 15 amino acids. V was cut by 7 bases and J by 8 bases, with 23 bases left in between. Germline lookup yields CDR1 MDHEN and CDR2 SYDVKM.

In its sample, this clonotype was seen many times. The CDR3 reads CASRPVQLFSAKNIQYF. CDR3 DNA sequence: TGTGCCAGCCGTCCCGTCCAGCTTTTTTCAGCCAAAAACATTCAGTACTTC. The genes are TRBV27 and TRBJ2-4; D remains ambiguous. V was shortened by 8 bases and J by 0 bases, with 20 bases between the two germline ends. Germline lookup yields CDR1 MNHEY and CDR2 SMNVEV (reference sequence). The CDR3 totals 17 residues.

Many counts were recorded for this clonotype. The rearrangement joins TRBV7-9 to TRBJ1-1; D may be TRBD1 (5 bases). The CDR3 length is 16 residues. The germline V and J ends were trimmed by 4 bases and 4 bases, with 19 bases remaining between them. Germline CDR1 is SEHNR and CDR2 is FQNEAQ (reference sequence). The CDR3 region has the DNA TGTGCCAGCAGCTCGAGGATGGGACCTTCGGGCACTGAAGCTTTCTTT. Protein product: CASSSRMGPSGTEAFF.

This clonotype was counted many times. The rearrangement links TRBV4-2 to TRBJ1-6; D uncertain. The CDR3 covers 13 residues. Trimming left V 0 bases short and J 10 bases short, with 7 bases between. Germline V gene sequence: CDR1 LGHNA, CDR2 YNFKEQ. The CDR3 region is CASSQDPESPLHF. The CDR3 DNA follows: TGTGCCAGCAGCCAAGATCCCGAATCACCCCTCCACTTT.